This is a list of T cell receptor beta chains from one sample in a study of molecular identifiers for immune sequencing clone quantification. TCRdb used MiXCR to reprocess the PCR reads, holding one entry per CDR3 protein. The repertoire holds approximately 550,000 distinct CDR3 sequences, with around 23% as singletons. Sequencing used naive CD8+ T cells from blood, with Jurkat cell RNA spiked in. Receptor source: a human donor in good health. Some libraries in this study had Jurkat cell RNA spiked in. Both conserved end residues are part of each CDR3. A D gene is named only where the DNA matches it firmly. A row's size may be missing; if present it is once, few, many or a size class.

d_gene,abundance,j_gene,v_gene,CDR3aa,CDR3nt
TRBD2,many,TRBJ2-1,TRBV7-2,CASSLEGSGSFEQFF,TGTGCCAGCAGCTTAGAGGGTAGCGGGAGCTTTGAGCAGTTCTTC
.,.,TRBJ2-7,TRBV29-1,CSAIDPAYEQYF,TGCAGCGCCATAGACCCCGCCTACGAGCAGTACTTC
.,.,TRBJ1-1,TRBV30,CAWNQGMNTEAFF,TGTGCCTGGAATCAGGGGATGAACACTGAAGCTTTCTTT
.,.,TRBJ2-5,TRBV2,CASSEFLEETQYF,TGTGCCAGCAGTGAGTTTTTGGAAGAGACCCAGTACTTC
.,.,TRBJ2-6,TRBV27,CASSFDGGPISGANVPTF,TGTGCCAGCAGTTTTGATGGAGGTCCCATCTCTGGGGCCAACGTCCCGACTTTC
TRBD2,few,TRBJ2-2,TRBV2,CASSDNPDREGRTGELFF,TGTGCCAGCAGTGATAATCCTGACCGGGAGGGAAGGACCGGGGAGCTGTTTTTT
.,few,TRBJ2-7,TRBV6-2/TRBV6-3,CASSSDGGVYEQYF,TGTGCCAGCAGTTCGGACGGCGGGGTCTACGAGCAGTACTTC
.,.,TRBJ1-1,TRBV21-1,CAILGTEAFF,TGTGCCATCCTGGGGACGGAAGCTTTCTTT
TRBD2,few,TRBJ2-1,TRBV11-2,CASTSPEREGHEQFF,TGTGCCAGCACCTCACCCGAGCGGGAGGGCCATGAGCAGTTCTTC
.,.,TRBJ2-5,TRBV7-9,CASSLVGAMPQYF,TGTGCCAGCAGCTTAGTGGGAGCTATGCCCCAGTACTTC
.,many,TRBJ2-5,TRBV12-3/TRBV12-4,CASNPEGQQETQYF,TGTGCCAGCAACCCCGAGGGGCAGCAAGAGACCCAGTACTTC
TRBD1,few,TRBJ2-7,TRBV19,CASSQTGTEFYEQYF,TGTGCCAGTAGTCAGACCGGGACAGAATTCTACGAGCAGTACTTC
.,.,TRBJ1-1,TRBV19,CVSRTGTTEAFF,TGTGTCAGTAGGACCGGGACGACTGAAGCTTTCTTT
TRBD2,few,TRBJ2-7,TRBV11-2,CASTQGLALNEQYF,TGTGCCAGCACACAGGGACTAGCGTTGAACGAGCAGTACTTC